This TCR beta chain was recorded in a study of cytomegalovirus exposure and HLA in healthy donors. 60 Vbeta and 13 Jbeta primers were used in PCR. Study processing details: Counted up in a later analysis, unique TCR beta chains came to some 82 million, with around 12 million shared. Profiled with immunoSEQ multiplex PCR; TCRdb holds only in-frame clones, not every one. V and J calls and clone size are those listed in that table; D and trimming were worked out from the DNA. The data contain 130,000 to 150,000 clones, around 72% of them singletons. Study conclusions and caveats: Within a later analysis, the majority of CMV-associated TCR beta chains appeared HLA-restricted.

This clone was detected only a few times. Its antigen is still unknown. The CDR3 is made up of 15 amino acids. V lost 4 bases and J 5 bases, leaving 17 bases between the germline ends. Germline-derived CDR1 and CDR2 are LGHNA and YSLEER. The chain links TRBV4-3 to TRBJ1-2; D possibly corresponds to TRBD1 (6 bases). This clonotype originated in a young man in good health and CMV-seropositive. The sequenced material came from PBMCs. In nucleotides, the CDR3 is TGCGCCAGCAGCCCCACCGACAGGCTATCATATGGCTACACCTTC. Amino acids: CASSPTDRLSYGYTF.